This is a list of T cell receptor beta chains from one sample in a study of CD8+CD57+ T cells in acquired aplastic anemia. One entry per CDR3 protein results from TCRdb running MiXCR on the reads. Of approximately 57,000 distinct CDR3 sequences listed, about 56% are singletons. Sequenced sample: sorted CD4+, CD8+, or CD8+CD57+ T cells (not recorded which) from PBMCs. These receptors were taken from a human donor with aplastic anemia. The CDR3 runs from the conserved cysteine through the conserved F or W. D genes are given only for firm matches. Size is omitted from some rows. Given values are once, few, many or a class for expanded clones.

>TRBV14|.|TRBJ2-2|.
CASSNLRSTGELFF
TGTGCCAGCAGCAACTTGAGGAGCACCGGGGAGCTGTTTTTT
>TRBV29-1|TRBD1|TRBJ2-7|.
CSVKGTGELSVREQYF
TGCAGCGTTAAGGGTACAGGGGAGCTCTCTGTGCGTGAGCAGTACTTC
>TRBV5-1|TRBD2|TRBJ2-7|.
CASSLWGGTTYEQYF
TGCGCCAGCAGCTTATGGGGCGGGACTACCTACGAGCAGTACTTC
>TRBV10-3|TRBD2|TRBJ2-7|.
CAIAGLAGVVEQYF
TGTGCCATCGCTGGACTAGCGGGAGTCGTCGAGCAGTACTTC
>TRBV20-1|TRBD1|TRBJ2-7|.
CSAAPPGTGIDEQYF
TGCAGTGCTGCCCCTCCCGGGACAGGGATCGACGAGCAGTACTTC
>TRBV15|TRBD1|TRBJ1-6|.
CATSSVDRERSPLHF
TGTGCCACCAGCAGCGTAGACAGGGAAAGATCACCCCTCCACTTT
>TRBV7-2|.|TRBJ1-6|few
CASRTRQSNSPLHF
TGTGCCAGCCGTACCCGACAGTCGAATTCACCCCTCCACTTT
>TRBV27|TRBD2|TRBJ2-7|many
CASSLRLAGEQYF
TGTGCCAGCAGTTTGCGACTAGCGGGGGAGCAGTACTTC
>TRBV7-6|TRBD1|TRBJ2-7|.
CANSPRLGQASSYEQYF
TGTGCCAACAGCCCACGACTGGGACAGGCTTCCTCCTACGAGCAGTACTTC
>TRBV2|.|TRBJ1-4|.
CASSAGLILFF
TGTGCCAGCAGTGCAGGGCTTATACTGTTTTTT
>TRBV29-1|.|TRBJ1-2|medium-sized
CSVEDAAPGYTF
TGCAGCGTTGAAGATGCTGCTCCGGGCTACACCTTC
>TRBV29-1|.|TRBJ2-1|.
CSVDAVYNEQFF
TGCAGCGTTGATGCCGTCTACAATGAGCAGTTCTTC
>TRBV15|TRBD2|TRBJ2-5|few
CATRTSGGETQYF
TGTGCCACCAGGACTAGCGGGGGAGAGACCCAGTACTTC
>TRBV10-1|.|TRBJ2-7|.
CASSPRDGRDAYEQYF
TGCGCCAGCAGTCCCCGGGACGGACGCGATGCCTACGAGCAGTACTTC
>TRBV10-2|.|TRBJ2-1|few
CASRDPYNEQFF
TGCGCCAGCAGGGACCCCTACAATGAGCAGTTCTTC
>TRBV7-9|TRBD1|TRBJ2-5|few
CASSHPRDSQETQYF
TGTGCCAGCAGCCATCCTCGGGACAGCCAAGAGACCCAGTACTTC
>TRBV6-2/TRBV6-3|.|TRBJ2-7|.
CASSYSVRIITYEQYF
TGTGCCAGCAGTTACTCGGTCCGGATAATCACCTACGAGCAGTACTTC
>TRBV27|.|TRBJ1-4|.
CASSPGHFNEKLFF
TGTGCCAGCAGTCCCGGGCACTTTAATGAAAAACTGTTTTTT
>TRBV5-6|.|TRBJ2-1|many
CASSQYNEQFF
TGTGCCAGCAGCCAGTACAATGAGCAGTTCTTC
>TRBV7-6|.|TRBJ1-4|.
CASSLEFGANEKLFF
TGTGCCAGCAGCTTAGAGTTCGGGGCTAATGAAAAACTGTTTTTT
>TRBV10-1|.|TRBJ1-1|medium-sized
CASSESGTADGTEAFF
TGCGCCAGCAGTGAGTCCGGGACGGCTGATGGCACTGAAGCTTTCTTT
>TRBV7-2|.|TRBJ2-5|many
CASSLVEGGWGPDQETQYF
TGTGCCAGCAGCTTAGTTGAGGGTGGTTGGGGGCCAGATCAAGAGACCCAGTACTTC
>TRBV5-4|.|TRBJ2-6|.
CASSLCGSPGANVLTF
TGTGCCAGCAGCTTGTGCGGGTCCCCTGGGGCCAACGTCCTGACTTTC
>TRBV7-9|TRBD1|TRBJ1-2|many
CASSFAGGPGYTF
TGTGCCAGCAGCTTCGCAGGGGGTCCGGGCTACACCTTC
>TRBV7-2|.|TRBJ2-1|many
CASSLAGLVSYNEQFF
TGTGCCAGCAGCTTAGCGGGACTTGTATCCTACAATGAGCAGTTCTTC
>TRBV7-6|TRBD2|TRBJ2-5|.
CASSLAPGTSGVVETQYF
TGTGCCAGCAGCTTGGCACCCGGGACTAGCGGGGTTGTGGAGACCCAGTACTTC
>TRBV7-9|.|TRBJ2-7|few
CASSLVGPEGEQYF
TGTGCCAGCAGCTTAGTGGGCCCTGAGGGGGAGCAGTACTTC
>TRBV10-3|.|TRBJ1-3|medium-sized
CAIKEAGNTIYF
TGTGCCATCAAGGAAGCTGGAAACACCATATATTTT
>TRBV7-9|TRBD2|TRBJ2-7|.
CASSLRLAGAYEQYF
TGTGCCAGCAGCTTAAGACTAGCGGGGGCCTACGAGCAGTACTTC
>TRBV7-6|TRBD2|TRBJ2-7|.
CASSIGTSGAYEQYF
TGTGCCAGCAGCATTGGGACTAGCGGTGCCTACGAGCAGTACTTC
>TRBV29-1|.|TRBJ2-2|once
CVGQSNTGELFF
TGCGTAGGTCAGAGTAACACCGGGGAGCTGTTTTTT
>TRBV15|.|TRBJ1-3|many
CATSRDLEGVGNTIYF
TGTGCCACCAGCAGAGATCTAGAAGGGGTAGGAAACACCATATATTTT
>TRBV10-1|.|TRBJ1-2|.
CASSDPGDYGYTF
TGCGCCAGCAGTGACCCGGGGGACTATGGCTACACCTTC
>TRBV25-1|.|TRBJ1-1|once
CASSEDYQGEAFF
TGTGCCAGCAGTGAAGACTACCAGGGTGAAGCTTTCTTT
>TRBV2|TRBD1|TRBJ2-7|.
CASGEGTGYYEQYF
TGTGCCAGCGGAGAGGGGACAGGGTATTACGAGCAGTACTTC
>TRBV7-8|.|TRBJ2-7|.
CASSLATPDGAYEQYF
TGTGCCAGCAGCTTAGCCACCCCCGATGGGGCCTACGAGCAGTACTTC
>TRBV20-1|.|TRBJ2-6|few
CSAWSRPGANVLTF
TGCAGTGCTTGGAGTAGGCCCGGGGCCAACGTCCTGACTTTC
>TRBV3-1|.|TRBJ1-6|.
CASSQDVGANSPLHF
TGTGCCAGCAGCCAAGATGTTGGCGCGAATTCACCCCTCCACTTT
>TRBV19|TRBD1|TRBJ1-6|.
CASRVDRGYSPLHF
TGTGCCAGTAGGGTCGACAGGGGGTATTCACCCCTCCACTTT
>TRBV6-6|.|TRBJ2-5|many
CASKFRETQYF
TGTGCCAGCAAATTCCGGGAGACCCAGTACTTC
>TRBV2|TRBD2|TRBJ2-3|few
CASSVRLAGEADTQYF
TGTGCCAGCAGTGTACGACTAGCGGGGGAAGCAGATACGCAGTATTTT
>TRBV25-1|TRBD1|TRBJ2-5|.
CASSEGRQSGQGNQETQYF
TGTGCCAGCAGTGAGGGCCGCCAGTCGGGACAGGGGAACCAAGAGACCCAGTACTTC
>TRBV6-6|.|TRBJ2-7|many
CASSSREVLNEQYF
TGTGCCAGCAGCTCACGAGAGGTACTCAACGAGCAGTACTTC
>TRBV7-9|.|TRBJ1-4|many
CASSLYRESGEKLFF
TGTGCCAGCAGCCTCTACAGGGAGAGCGGTGAAAAACTGTTTTTT
>TRBV11-1|.|TRBJ2-3|once
CASSLVGGGSDTQYF
TGTGCCAGCAGCTTAGTAGGAGGGGGATCCGATACGCAGTATTTT
>TRBV7-2|.|TRBJ1-3|.
CASSYLNTIYF
TGTGCCAGCAGTTACTTAAACACCATATATTTT
>TRBV2|TRBD2|TRBJ2-7|.
CASSPPGGAHEQYF
TGTGCCAGCAGTCCGCCCGGGGGGGCACACGAGCAGTACTTC
>TRBV15|TRBD2|TRBJ2-7|few
CATSRDPIAGGTYEQYF
TGTGCCACCAGCAGAGACCCTATAGCGGGGGGGACCTACGAGCAGTACTTC
>TRBV6-1|.|TRBJ1-6|.
CASSTGEQGSYNSPLHF
TGTGCCAGCAGTACGGGGGAACAGGGCTCCTATAATTCACCCCTCCACTTT
>TRBV11-1|TRBD2|TRBJ2-1|.
CASRSGGLLNEQFF
TGTGCCAGCAGGAGCGGGGGGCTGCTTAATGAGCAGTTCTTC
>TRBV9|.|TRBJ1-1|many
CASSPSSTEAFF
TGTGCCAGCAGCCCCTCCAGCACTGAAGCTTTCTTT
>TRBV2|.|TRBJ2-7|.
CASSEYEQYF
TGTGCCAGCAGTGAGTACGAGCAGTACTTC